This TCR beta chain was obtained from a study of OX40 agonist ivuxolimab in advanced cancers. Study overall: At doses from 0.01 to 10 mg/kg, patients were given intravenous ivuxolimab every 2 weeks.

The CDR3 is 13 amino acids. V was trimmed by 2 bases and J by 6 bases, leaving 10 bases between them. The germline V gene has CDR1 MDHEN and CDR2 SYDVKM. Note on this clone: The antigen is not known.

Study-wide results and limits: At doses 0.1 to 3.0 mg/kg, CD4+ and CD8+ clones expanded. People who partly responded at 0.1-3.0 mg/kg had some of the least clonal expansion seen. Also present in some nonresponders was a low level of normalized T-cell clonal expansion.

Produced via immunoSEQ multiplex PCR; TCRdb's table is partial and in-frame only. The sample holds some 19,000 clones, roughly 89% seen once. Sequenced here: CD4+ or CD8+ T cells sorted from blood, sampled in a trial of the OX40 agonist ivuxolimab. The rearrangement links TRBV28 to TRBJ1-2; TRBD1 might be the D (5 bases). The receptor's source is an adult with an advanced solid tumor such as melanoma, head and neck, liver or kidney cancer. CDR3 sequence: CASSLTQANGYTF. The CDR3 DNA is TGTGCCAGCAGTTTAACACAGGCGAATGGCTACACCTTC.